This T cell receptor beta chain was profiled in a study of PD-1 blockade in classical Hodgkin lymphoma. TCRdb's copy holds only in-frame clones and misses some; the assay was immunoSEQ multiplex PCR. Of approximately 20,000 clones listed, 70% to 90% are singletons. Described time point: cycle 4 day 1 (C4D1), after 6 weeks of nivolumab. Each patient relapsed following autologous stem cell transplantation, and prior brentuximab vedotin exposure differed. From thawed PBMCs, CD4+ T cells were purified using magnetic negative selection. This CDR3 contains 14 residues. The V segment lost 2 bases and the J segment 4 bases; nucleotides outside the gene matches: 3. Germline-derived CDR1 and CDR2 are LGHNA and YNFKEQ.

The clonotype comes from a human donor with classical Hodgkin lymphoma. This chain joins TRBV4-2 and TRBJ1-1; TRBD1 agrees at 8 bases. The input for sequencing was CD4+ T cells from blood, taken before the fourth cycle of nivolumab. CDR3 amino acids: CASSQLTGGTEAFF. The CDR3 coding sequence is TGTGCCAGCAGCCAACTTACAGGGGGCACTGAAGCTTTCTTT.